These T cell receptor beta chains were read from a single sample in a study of blood T cell repertoires in COVID-19. Produced via immunoSEQ multiplex PCR; TCRdb's table is partial and in-frame only. The sample lists 100,000 to 140,000 clones, around 90% occurring once. Material for sequencing was peripheral blood. These receptors originate from a man aged 40-50 years with active or convalescent COVID-19. CDR3s include the opening cysteine and the closing phenylalanine or tryptophan. A D gene is named only where the DNA matches it firmly. For some rows the clone size is stated as once, few or many, or as a class when expanded; others skip it.

V,size,J,D,CDR3,DNA
TRBV7-2,.,TRBJ1-2,.,CASSLVKGYGYTF,TGTGCCAGCAGCTTAGTAAAGGGGTATGGCTACACCTTC
TRBV28,.,TRBJ2-3,.,CATHLVMTDTQYF,TGTGCCACCCATCTAGTTATGACAGATACGCAGTATTTT
TRBV6-6,.,TRBJ2-7,TRBD2,CASRGLASLSPYEQYF,TGTGCCAGCCGGGGACTAGCGAGTTTATCCCCCTACGAGCAGTACTTC
TRBV11-2,few,TRBJ1-1,.,CASSLGTGLLNTEAFF,TGTGCCAGCAGCTTAGGCACAGGCCTGTTGAACACTGAAGCTTTCTTT
TRBV7-2,.,TRBJ2-1,.,CASSWRLARDNEQFF,TGTGCCAGCAGCTGGAGACTTGCGAGGGACAATGAGCAGTTCTTC
TRBV7-6,.,TRBJ1-3,.,CASSLNAGGPGNTIYF,TGTGCCAGCAGCTTAAACGCCGGAGGTCCTGGAAACACCATATATTTT
TRBV24-1,.,TRBJ2-7,TRBD2,CATSGTSGSYEQYF,TGTGCCACCAGTGGTACTAGCGGGAGCTACGAGCAGTACTTC
TRBV10-3,.,TRBJ1-3,.,CAIHTAGAGNTIYF,TGTGCCATCCATACAGCGGGGGCTGGAAACACCATATATTTT
TRBV5-6,many,TRBJ1-5,.,CASSFSSGGQPQHF,TGTGCCAGCAGCTTCTCCTCCGGGGGTCAGCCCCAGCATTTT
TRBV29-1,.,TRBJ1-2,.,CSADGLEPYGYTF,TGCAGCGCTGATGGTTTAGAGCCCTATGGCTACACCTTC
TRBV7-4,.,TRBJ2-7,.,CASSLVRTAGPAYEQYF,TGTGCCAGCAGCTTAGTTAGAACAGCGGGTCCAGCCTACGAGCAGTACTTC
TRBV27,.,TRBJ2-5,TRBD2,CASSVGLAGETQYF,TGTGCCAGCAGTGTGGGACTAGCAGGCGAGACCCAGTACTTC
TRBV5-1,.,TRBJ2-7,TRBD2,CASSQGTSGYEQYF,TGCGCCAGCAGCCAAGGGACTAGCGGCTACGAGCAGTACTTC
TRBV5-6,.,TRBJ1-6,TRBD1,CASSSTGVSSPLHF,TGTGCCAGCAGCTCGACAGGGGTCAGTTCACCCCTCCACTTT
TRBV30,once,TRBJ2-5,TRBD1,CAWSVGGTGEAQYF,TGTGCCTGGAGTGTAGGGGGGACAGGGGAGGCCCAGTACTTC
TRBV9,.,TRBJ1-4,.,CASSVAGGNEKLFF,TGTGCCAGCAGCGTAGCGGGGGGTAATGAAAAACTGTTTTTT
TRBV25-1,.,TRBJ1-2,.,CASSVSGVYGYTF,TGTGCCAGCAGTGTCTCAGGGGTTTATGGCTACACCTTC
TRBV5-1,.,TRBJ2-7,TRBD1,CASSLGRGRSYEQYF,TGCGCCAGCAGCTTGGGTAGGGGGCGCTCCTACGAGCAGTACTTC
TRBV9,few,TRBJ2-2,.,CASSVEAGVRLGGTGELFF,TGTGCCAGCAGCGTAGAGGCAGGGGTTAGGCTCGGGGGGACCGGGGAGCTGTTTTTT
TRBV9,.,TRBJ2-3,.,CASSVGQPDTDTQYF,TGTGCCAGCAGCGTGGGGCAGCCTGACACAGATACGCAGTATTTT
TRBV2,.,TRBJ1-4,TRBD1,CASRIRQGNEKLFF,TGTGCCAGCAGGATTCGACAGGGCAATGAAAAACTGTTTTTT
TRBV5-4,.,TRBJ2-1,TRBD2,CASSLSASGTSSYNEQFF,TGTGCCAGCAGCTTGTCGGCTAGCGGGACCAGCTCCTACAATGAGCAGTTCTTC
TRBV7-8,.,TRBJ2-7,TRBD1,CASSSSGTGANEQYF,TGTGCCAGCAGCTCATCCGGGACAGGGGCTAACGAGCAGTACTTC
TRBV4-1,.,TRBJ1-4,TRBD1,CASSPLPTFGTGLEKLFF,TGCGCCAGCAGCCCCCTGCCTACTTTCGGGACAGGGCTAGAAAAACTGTTTTTT
TRBV4-3,.,TRBJ2-2,.,CASSQDSRSTGELFF,TGCGCCAGCAGCCAAGATTCAAGGAGCACCGGGGAGCTGTTTTTT
TRBV28,.,TRBJ1-1,TRBD1,CASSFVQGAVDTEAFF,TGTGCCAGCAGTTTTGTGCAGGGGGCGGTGGACACTGAAGCTTTCTTT
TRBV5-1,once,TRBJ2-7,TRBD2,CASSLGLAGVYEQYF,TGCGCCAGCAGCCTCGGACTAGCGGGAGTTTACGAGCAGTACTTC
TRBV27,.,TRBJ1-1,.,CASSALIQGVTEAFF,TGTGCCAGCAGTGCCCTCATACAGGGTGTCACTGAAGCTTTCTTT
TRBV27,once,TRBJ1-5,.,CASSLSAQSRNQPQHF,TGTGCCAGCAGTTTATCGGCCCAAAGTCGCAATCAGCCCCAGCATTTT
TRBV27,once,TRBJ2-3,TRBD2,CASTLAGVASDTQYF,TGTGCCAGCACACTAGCGGGAGTTGCTTCGGATACGCAGTATTTT
TRBV27,.,TRBJ2-7,.,CASRPYAGSYEQYF,TGTGCCAGCAGGCCCTATGCGGGCTCCTACGAGCAGTACTTC
TRBV27,once,TRBJ2-4,.,CASSLGGLAKNIQYF,TGTGCCAGCAGTTTAGGGGGGTTAGCCAAAAACATTCAGTACTTC
TRBV2,.,TRBJ2-3,TRBD2,CASSEGLAGSIWDTQYF,TGTGCCAGCAGTGAGGGACTAGCGGGATCAATTTGGGATACGCAGTATTTT
TRBV25-1,.,TRBJ2-3,TRBD2,CASSPRLAGVTADTQYF,TGTGCCAGCAGTCCCCGGCTAGCGGGAGTCACGGCAGATACGCAGTATTTT
TRBV5-1,.,TRBJ2-1,TRBD2,CASSLAVAGAFEQFF,TGCGCCAGCAGCTTGGCGGTAGCGGGAGCTTTTGAGCAGTTCTTC
TRBV5-6,.,TRBJ2-1,.,CASSLISRADEQFF,TGTGCCAGCAGCTTGATCTCTAGAGCGGATGAGCAGTTCTTC
TRBV6-6,.,TRBJ2-2,.,CASTLTANTGELFF,TGTGCCAGCACATTGACAGCGAACACCGGGGAGCTGTTTTTT
TRBV11-1,once,TRBJ2-1,.,CASSSQSGGTEQFF,TGTGCCAGCAGCTCACAGTCGGGGGGCACCGAGCAGTTCTTC
TRBV29-1,.,TRBJ2-1,.,CSVSEGGYNEQFF,TGCAGCGTTTCAGAAGGGGGTTACAATGAGCAGTTCTTC
TRBV11-2,few,TRBJ2-3,.,CASSFQGTPPTDTQYF,TGTGCCAGCAGTTTCCAGGGGACACCGCCCACAGATACGCAGTATTTT
TRBV7-2,.,TRBJ1-5,TRBD1,CASSLGGRGSNQPQHF,TGTGCCAGCAGCTTAGGGGGCAGGGGGAGCAATCAGCCCCAGCATTTT
TRBV14,.,TRBJ1-1,.,CASSLLRGNTEAFF,TGTGCCAGCAGCTTACTCAGGGGGAACACTGAAGCTTTCTTT
TRBV19,once,TRBJ2-5,.,CASRGGGTQYF,TGTGCCAGTCGAGGTGGCGGGACCCAGTACTTC
TRBV18,.,TRBJ1-2,TRBD1,CASSGQDYGYTF,TGTGCCAGCTCAGGACAGGACTATGGCTACACCTTC
TRBV5-1,once,TRBJ2-3,TRBD2,CASSVGTSGPDTQYF,TGCGCCAGCAGCGTCGGGACTAGCGGCCCAGATACGCAGTATTTT
TRBV9,.,TRBJ1-1,.,CASSATSNTEAFF,TGTGCCAGCAGCGCCACATCGAACACTGAAGCTTTCTTT
TRBV6-5,.,TRBJ2-4,TRBD1,CASSYTGEKNIQYF,TGTGCCAGCAGTTACACAGGGGAAAAAAACATTCAGTACTTC
TRBV6-5,.,TRBJ1-1,.,CASRGGTEAFF,TGTGCCAGCAGGGGGGGGACTGAAGCTTTCTTT
TRBV30,.,TRBJ2-2,TRBD1,CAWRIRDRDTGELFF,TGTGCCTGGAGAATCCGGGACAGGGACACCGGGGAGCTGTTTTTT
TRBV6-4,.,TRBJ2-1,TRBD1,CASSDSGQGVGQFF,TGTGCCAGCAGTGACTCGGGACAGGGGGTGGGGCAGTTCTTC
TRBV3-1/TRBV3-2,.,TRBJ1-2,.,CASSQYGGSSYGYTF,TGTGCCAGCAGCCAATATGGAGGCAGCTCCTATGGCTACACCTTC
TRBV28,.,TRBJ2-1,.,CASSLRSGPGNNEQFF,TGTGCCAGCAGTTTAAGGTCAGGGCCAGGGAACAATGAGCAGTTCTTC
TRBV27,.,TRBJ2-1,TRBD2,CASSSRLAAYNEQFF,TGTGCCAGCAGTTCCCGACTAGCAGCCTACAATGAGCAGTTCTTC
TRBV11-2,few,TRBJ1-1,.,CASSRQFDGLPEAFF,TGTGCCAGCAGCCGCCAATTCGACGGGTTGCCTGAAGCTTTCTTT
TRBV18,once,TRBJ1-3,TRBD1,CASSLTPDRVGRNTIYF,TGTGCCAGCTCACTCACGCCCGACAGGGTGGGACGAAACACCATATATTTT
TRBV2,.,TRBJ2-7,.,CASRPSGDTYEQYF,TGTGCCAGCAGACCATCCGGGGATACCTACGAGCAGTACTTC
TRBV27,.,TRBJ2-1,.,CASSYYERNEQFF,TGTGCCAGCAGTTACTACGAGCGGAATGAGCAGTTCTTC
TRBV7-2,.,TRBJ2-7,TRBD2,CASSLGGSTYEQYF,TGTGCCAGCAGCTTAGGCGGGAGTACTTACGAGCAGTACTTC
TRBV3-1/TRBV3-2,.,TRBJ2-1,TRBD2,CASSPLGGRAENEQFF,TGTGCCAGCAGCCCCCTCGGGGGGAGGGCCGAAAATGAGCAGTTCTTC
TRBV7-2,.,TRBJ2-1,TRBD2,CASSLGPAGVYNEQFF,TGTGCCAGCAGTTTAGGCCCAGCGGGGGTATACAATGAGCAGTTCTTC